The 30 T cell receptor beta chains listed next were all sequenced from one sample in a study of cytomegalovirus exposure and HLA in healthy donors. 13 Jbeta primers and 60 Vbeta primers were used for the PCR. Produced via immunoSEQ multiplex PCR; TCRdb's table is partial and in-frame only. The sample lists under 130,000 clones, under 85% occurring once. Sample: PBMCs. The receptors were gathered from a man aged 18 to 30 in good health and CMV-seronegative.

This clone was seen a single time. V usage is TRBV28 and J usage is TRBJ2-1; 7 bases are a match to TRBD2. This CDR3 spans 17 amino acids. V shed 5 bases and J 0 bases; nucleotides not matched to a gene: 10. Germline V lookup: CDR1 MDHEN, CDR2 SYDVKM. CDR3 sequence reads: CASSAPQAGRSYNEQFF. The CDR3 nucleotides read TGTGCCAGCAGTGCCCCCCAAGCGGGACGCTCCTACAATGAGCAGTTCTTC. Variable domain in full (rest from reference TRBV28 and TRBJ2-1): DVKVTQSSRYLVKRTGEKVFLECVQDMDHENMFWYRQDPGLGLRLIYFSYDVKMKEKGDIPEGYSVSREKKERFSLILESASTNQTSMYLCASSAPQAGRSYNEQFFGPGTRLTVL.

The chain has TRBV29-1 and TRBJ2-7, with TRBD2 identical over 7 bases. V shed 4 bases and J 7 bases; nucleotides not matched to a gene: 7. The CDR3 loop spans 12 amino acids. The germline V gene has CDR1 SQVTM and CDR2 ANQGSEA. The CDR3 bases are TGCAGCGTTGGACTAGCAGCGGGGGAGCAGTACTTC. It codes for CSVGLAAGEQYF.

In this sample, this clone turned up a few times. The rearrangement links TRBV5-1 to TRBJ2-7, with D unclear. This CDR3 comprises 14 residues. Germline V CDR1 and CDR2: SGHRS, YFSETQ. Trimming took off 0 bases at V and 0 bases at J, with 7 bases between the two ends. In nucleotides, the CDR3 is TGCGCCAGCAGCTTGGCTGTCTCCTCCTACGAGCAGTACTTC. Translation: CASSLAVSSYEQYF.

This chain links TRBV4-3 with TRBJ2-5; D perhaps matches TRBD1 (5 bases). Deletions cut 0 bases from V and 5 bases from J, with 13 bases between. Germline values: CDR1 LGHNA, CDR2 YSLEER. The CDR3 sequence is 15 residues long. CDR3 residues: CASSQEGRTGETQYF. CDR3 coding DNA: TGCGCCAGCAGCCAAGAAGGTAGAACAGGCGAGACCCAGTACTTC.

The chain recombines TRBV11-3 with TRBJ2-3, with no clear D. The CDR3 totals 13 residues. The V gene's germline CDR1 is SGHNT and CDR2 YENEEA. Trimming removed 1 base at V and 3 bases at J, with 5 bases between. CDR3 amino acids: CASSLVRTDTQYF. CDR3 DNA sequence: TGTGCCAGCAGCTTAGTCAGGACAGATACGCAGTATTTT.

The rearrangement links TRBV7-2 to TRBJ2-1, with TRBD2 matching over 7 bases. The CDR3 covers 15 residues. The V and J ends lost 2 bases and 7 bases, in that order; junction bases with no gene match: 8. CDR1 is SGHTA and CDR2 is FQGNSA in the germline V gene. The CDR3 coding sequence is TGTGCCAGCAGCTTAAGCGGGAAGGGGTCAAATGAGCAGTTCTTC. The encoded protein is CASSLSGKGSNEQFF.

The CDR3 sequence is CASSLAVEGAADTQYF. CDR3 bases: TGCGCCAGCAGCCTTGCGGTGGAGGGGGCGGCAGATACGCAGTATTTT. The V gene is TRBV4-1, the J gene TRBJ2-3; perhaps TRBD1 as D (7 bases). Germline V CDR1 and CDR2: MGHRA, YSYEKL. V lost 4 bases, J lost 4 bases, and 18 bases lay in between. The CDR3 totals 16 residues.

This clone has only one observation. This chain's CDR3 is CASSLAPGQSYEQYF. The CDR3 DNA is TGTGCCAGCAGCTTAGCACCGGGACAGTCCTACGAGCAGTACTTC. The chain has TRBV7-2 and TRBJ2-7; 7 bases agree with TRBD1. Losses at the gene ends were 0 bases for V and 1 base for J; bases not matched to a gene: 3. Per the germline V gene, CDR1 is SGHTA and CDR2 is FQGNSA. The CDR3 extends over 15 amino acids.

The V call is TRBV7-3, the J call TRBJ2-7; TRBD2 is a possible D gene (5 bases). V was cut by 5 bases and J by 2 bases, with 16 bases left in between. The CDR3 consists of 15 residues. Germline lookup yields CDR1 SGHTA and CDR2 FQGTGA. For the CDR3, the DNA is TGTGCCAGCAGCGAAGGACTGGGTGGGGCCTACGAGCAGTACTTC. This encodes CASSEGLGGAYEQYF. Together with reference TRBV7-3 and TRBJ2-7, the CDR3 gives the full variable domain: GAGVSQTPSNKVTEKGKYVELRCDPISGHTALYWYRQSLGQGPEFLIYFQGTGAADDSGLPNDRFFAVRPEGSVSTLKIQRTERGDSAVYLCASSEGLGGAYEQYFGPGTRLTVT.

The chain carries TRBV2 and TRBJ1-5; no reliable D call. Germline-derived CDR1 and CDR2 are SNHLY and FYNNEI. The CDR3 has 16 amino acids. Trimming took 4 bases from V and 7 from J, leaving 20 bases between them. This CDR3 is CASSGGGIRDGQPQHF. The CDR3 bases are TGTGCCAGCAGTGGGGGAGGAATTCGAGACGGGCAGCCCCAGCATTTT.

The rearrangement links TRBV11-2 to TRBJ2-2; D perhaps matches TRBD2 (6 bases). The CDR3 length is 17 residues. Germline V gives CDR1 SGHAT, CDR2 FQNNGV. Trimming stripped 4 bases from V and 5 bases from J, with 20 bases between. CDR3 loop: CASSSASGRGKTGELFF. CDR3 coding DNA: TGTGCCAGCAGCTCCGCGTCGGGACGGGGGAAAACCGGGGAGCTGTTTTTT.

J is TRBJ2-1 and V is TRBV7-2, with D possibly being TRBD1 (5 bases). The CDR3 runs 13 residues. In germline, CDR1 is SGHTA, CDR2 FQGNSA. V was pared by 9 bases and J by 6 bases, with 15 bases between. The CDR3 region is CARRPGAGNEQFF. Written as DNA, the CDR3 is TGTGCCAGGCGCCCTGGGGCCGGCAATGAGCAGTTCTTC.

The chain is built from TRBV5-1 and TRBJ2-3; TRBD2 matches 8 bases. The V gene end was trimmed by 4 bases and the J gene end by 4 bases; junction bases not matched to a gene: 11. The CDR3 has 16 amino acids. The germline CDR1 and CDR2 sequences are SGHRS and YFSETQ. As DNA, the CDR3 is TGCGCCAGCAGCCTGTGGGGCCGGGAGGGCGCAGATACGCAGTATTTT. It codes for CASSLWGREGADTQYF.

The chain links TRBV9 to TRBJ1-5; 9 bases fit TRBD1. In germline, CDR1 is SGDLS, CDR2 YYNGEE. The CDR3 runs to 15 residues. V lost 2 bases and J lost 5; bases outside the gene matches: 5. The chain's CDR3 is CASSVGQGRHQPQHF. The DNA for the CDR3 is TGTGCCAGCAGCGTCGGACAGGGGAGGCATCAGCCCCAGCATTTT.

The chain employs TRBV7-2 and TRBJ2-7, with 9 bases identical to TRBD1. Germline CDR1 reads SGHTA; CDR2 reads FQGNSA. V was pared by 5 bases and J by 3 bases, with 8 bases of the junction left unmatched. The length of the CDR3 is 15 residues. The CDR3, as DNA: TGTGCCAGCAGCGACGGGACAGGGAACCTCTACGAGCAGTACTTC. Translated, it gives CASSDGTGNLYEQYF.

As to this clone: A junction end diverges from the germline sequence, so it may reflect a read error. The genes are TRBV7-2 and TRBJ1-1; D is unclear. The CDR3 is made up of 14 amino acids. Germline CDR1 SGHTA, CDR2 FQGNSA. The CDR3 bases are TGCGCCAGCAGCCCGGACGGGGTGAACACTGAAGCTTTCTTT. This codes for CASSPDGVNTEAFF.

The chain employs TRBV4-3 and TRBJ2-5; no reliable D call. With the DNA end fitting TRBJ2-7 better, the J assignment may be wrong. The CDR3 has 14 residues. Germline values: CDR1 LGHNA, CDR2 YSLEER. CDR3 nucleotide sequence: TGCGCCAGCAGCCAAGGTAACGGTTACTACGAGCAGTACTTC. Its protein product is CASSQGNGYYEQYF.

This rearrangement joins TRBV7-2 to TRBJ2-5; tentative D call: TRBD2 (6 bases). The germline CDR1 and CDR2 sequences are SGHTA and FQGNSA. The CDR3 contains 14 residues. Trimming pared 5 bases from V and 2 bases from J, leaving 12 bases between. Here the CDR3 DNA reads TGTGCCAGCAGCATTATCGGGACTCAAGAGACCCAGTACTTC. Residues: CASSIIGTQETQYF.

The chain carries TRBV9 and TRBJ1-1, with 9 bases identical to TRBD1. This CDR3 spans 14 amino acids. Per germline, CDR1 SGDLS and CDR2 YYNGEE. V gave up 4 bases and J gave up 4 bases; unmatched junction bases: 5. The CDR3 reads CASSLDRGSTEAFF. CDR3 in DNA: TGTGCCAGCAGCTTAGACAGGGGGAGCACTGAAGCTTTCTTT.

Details on this clone: Mismatch with germline at one junction end may stem from a read error. The V gene is TRBV5-1, the J gene TRBJ1-4; D is undetermined. Per the germline V gene, CDR1 is SGHRS and CDR2 is YFSETQ. This CDR3 contains 13 residues. CDR3 DNA: TGTGCCAGCACCCATGTGACTAATGAAAAACTGTTTTTT. It translates to CASTHVTNEKLFF. Based on the CDR3 plus reference TRBV5-1 and TRBJ1-4, the full variable domain is KAGVTQTPRYLIKTRGQQVTLSCSPISGHRSVSWYQQTPGQGLQFLFEYFSETQRNKGNFPGRFSGRQFSNSRSEMNVSTLELGDSALYLCASTHVTNEKLFFGSGTQLSVL.

The chain uses TRBV6-5 and TRBJ1-1; 8 bases agree with TRBD1. The trim removed 2 bases at V and 6 bases at J, leaving 5 bases unmatched. Germline V lookup: CDR1 MNHEY, CDR2 SVGAGI. The CDR3 spans 14 residues. CDR3 sequence (DNA): TGTGCCAGCAGTTACGAACAGGGGGGTGCTGAAGCTTTCTTT. Encoded protein: CASSYEQGGAEAFF.

The J gene is TRBJ2-2, the V gene TRBV6-4, with 10 positions matching TRBD2. Germline trimming cut 3 bases from V and 6 bases from J; bases unmatched to any gene: 10. There are 17 residues in the CDR3. Germline V lookup: CDR1 MRHNA, CDR2 SNTAGT. The CDR3 DNA reads as TGTGCCAGCAGTGAACAACCTAGCGGGAGCGTGGCCGGGGAGCTGTTTTTT. Translation gives CASSEQPSGSVAGELFF.

This clone showed up just a few times. V and J are TRBV11-2 and TRBJ2-1; 9 bases map to TRBD2. V lost 2 bases to trimming and J lost 10 bases; unmatched junction nucleotides: 15. This CDR3 spans 17 amino acids. Germline assignment: CDR1 SGHAT and CDR2 FQNNGV. Here the CDR3 reads CASSLLGLSVAGDEQFF. The CDR3 nucleotides are TGTGCCAGCAGCTTATTAGGGCTTAGCGTAGCGGGAGACGAGCAGTTCTTC. Together with reference TRBV11-2 and TRBJ2-1, the CDR3 gives the full variable domain: EAGVAQSPRYKIIEKRQSVAFWCNPISGHATLYWYQQILGQGPKLLIQFQNNGVVDDSQLPKDRFSAERLKGVDSTLKIQPAKLEDSAVYLCASSLLGLSVAGDEQFFGPGTRLTVL.

The chain joins TRBV27 to TRBJ2-5; D might be TRBD1 (5 bases). The CDR3 is 13 amino acids. V was cut by 5 bases and J by 0 bases, with 7 bases left in between. Germline CDR1 MNHEY, CDR2 SMNVEV (reference sequence). CDR3 nucleotide sequence: TGTGCCAGCAGTGCAGGGTACCAAGAGACCCAGTACTTC. Translated: CASSAGYQETQYF.

The chain joins TRBV10-3 to TRBJ1-4; 8 positions match TRBD1. Germline CDR1 ENHRY, CDR2 SYGVKD. This CDR3 comprises 13 residues. The trim removed 10 bases at V and 4 bases at J, leaving 5 bases unmatched. The CDR3 nucleotides are TGTGCCACGGGACAGGAAAATAATGAAAAACTGTTTTTT. As protein: CATGQENNEKLFF.

The chain is built from TRBV5-5 and TRBJ2-7; D gene uncertain. CDR1 and CDR2 (germline): SGHKS, YYEKEE (reference sequence). The V and J ends lost 3 bases and 3 bases respectively, with 4 bases between them. The CDR3 is made up of 11 amino acids. For the CDR3, the DNA is TGTGCCAGCAGCTCCCACTACGAGCAGTACTTC. Translating gives CASSSHYEQYF.

This chain joins TRBV7-3 and TRBJ2-2; 10 nucleotides match TRBD1. This CDR3 has 16 amino acids. The V segment lost 5 bases and the J segment 5 bases; nucleotides outside the gene matches: 8. Germline loops: CDR1 SGHTA, CDR2 FQGTGA. The CDR3 loop reads CASSPRDRGLTGELFF. The CDR3 DNA follows: TGTGCCAGCAGCCCCCGGGACAGGGGTTTGACCGGGGAGCTGTTTTTT.

The rearrangement joins TRBV6-5 to TRBJ2-7, with a possible D match to TRBD1 (6 bases). The CDR3 length is 14 residues. The V and J ends lost 7 bases and 3 bases respectively, with 16 bases between them. CDR1 and CDR2 from the germline V gene are MNHEY and SVGAGI. The CDR3 region is CASTPSGRGYEQYF. The DNA of the CDR3 is TGTGCCAGCACCCCCTCGGGCAGGGGCTACGAGCAGTACTTC.

This chain joins TRBV10-2 and TRBJ2-2, with 9 bases matching TRBD2. The V gene end was trimmed by 0 bases and the J gene end by 4 bases; junction bases not matched to a gene: 6. Per germline, CDR1 WSHSY and CDR2 SAAADI. The CDR3 is 17 amino acids. CDR3 nucleotides: TGCGCCAGCAGTGAGTCGGGACTAGCATTTGTCACCGGGGAGCTGTTTTTT. This sequence encodes CASSESGLAFVTGELFF.

This clone was counted once. V usage is TRBV7-3 and J usage is TRBJ1-4; 8 bases are a match to TRBD1. CDR1 and CDR2 (germline): SGHTA, FQGTGA. Germline trimming cut 2 bases from V and 8 bases from J; bases unmatched to any gene: 7. The CDR3 is made up of 15 amino acids. The DNA for the CDR3 is TGTGCCAGCAGCTTACGACAGGGGCAGGGAGAAAAACTGTTTTTT. It codes for CASSLRQGQGEKLFF.